Following are 24 T cell receptor beta chains from one sample sequenced in a study of CD8 T cells in Susac syndrome. When the RNA was reverse transcribed, random hexamers were used with an input of 0.5 to 1 ug. TCRdb reprocessed the immunoSEQ multiplex PCR reads via MiXCR and lists one record per CDR3 protein. Of 95,000 to 150,000 distinct CDR3 sequences listed, around 94% were seen once; the top ten hold less than 0.3%. The specimen sequenced was CD8+ T cells from PBMCs. The receptors were gathered from a human donor with Susac syndrome.

This clonotype was seen once. This chain connects TRBV6-6 to TRBJ2-3; D is possibly TRBD2 (6 bases). Deletions cut 8 bases from V and 5 bases from J, with 11 bases between. The CDR3 is 12 residues long. From germline, CDR1 is MNHNY and CDR2 SVGAGI (reference sequence). The CDR3 sequence is CASSRTIDTQYF. Written as DNA, the CDR3 is TGTGCCAGCTCCAGGACTATAGATACGCAGTATTTT.

The chain joins TRBV2 to TRBJ2-3; D gene uncertain. Per germline, CDR1 SNHLY and CDR2 FYNNEI. This CDR3 contains 14 residues. V lost 1 base to trimming and J lost 2 bases, with 7 bases between them. CDR3 nucleotide sequence: TGTGCCAGCAGTGAAGAGCCGATCACAGATACGCAGTATTTT. Its translation: CASSEEPITDTQYF.

The CDR3 nucleotides read TGTGCCAGCAACCCGGCCAGGGCCAAAAACATTCAGTACTTC. This gives the protein CASNPARAKNIQYF. The rearrangement joins TRBV9 to TRBJ2-4; no clear D gene. The length of the CDR3 is 14 residues. V gave up 6 bases and J gave up 1 base, with 11 bases separating them. The V gene's germline CDR1 is SGDLS and CDR2 YYNGEE.

The genes are TRBV14 and TRBJ1-6, with a weak D call TRBD1 (6 bases). V lost 3 bases to trimming and J lost 6 bases, with 15 bases between them. The CDR3 runs 16 residues. Germline V gene sequence: CDR1 SGHDN, CDR2 FVKESK. This chain's CDR3 is CASSQSQGLGNSPLHF. For the CDR3, the DNA is TGTGCCAGCAGCCAGTCACAGGGTTTGGGTAATTCACCCCTCCACTTT.

The chain carries TRBV3-1 and TRBJ2-5, with D perhaps matching TRBD2 (5 bases). CDR1 is LGHDT and CDR2 is YNNKEL in the germline V gene (reference sequence). V was pared by 4 bases and J by 0 bases, with 9 bases between. The CDR3 sequence is 14 residues long. The CDR3 sequence: CASSPQADQETQYF. DNA of the CDR3: TGTGCCAGCAGCCCCCAAGCGGACCAAGAGACCCAGTACTTC.

The J gene is TRBJ2-5, the V gene TRBV11-2; a possible D gene is TRBD2 (6 bases). The CDR3 loop spans 15 amino acids. Germline V lookup: CDR1 SGHAT, CDR2 FQNNGV. Trimming took 1 base from V and 2 from J, leaving 11 bases between them. CDR3 amino acids: CASSLVLARQETQYF. In DNA form, the CDR3 reads TGTGCCAGCAGCTTAGTCCTAGCGCGACAAGAGACCCAGTACTTC.

The rearrangement links TRBV5-4 to TRBJ2-3; no firm D call. The CDR3 has 14 residues. Germline V gives CDR1 SGHNT, CDR2 YYREEE (reference sequence). Trimming stripped 3 bases from V and 1 base from J, with 9 bases between. CDR3 in amino acids: CASSWWSRTDTQYF. In DNA, the CDR3 is TGTGCCAGCAGCTGGTGGTCACGCACAGATACGCAGTATTTT.

The J gene is TRBJ2-3, the V gene TRBV5-1; 7 nucleotides align to TRBD1. The J segment lost 3 bases and the V segment lost 0 bases, leaving 4 bases of the junction unmatched. This CDR3 is built from 15 residues. Germline V gene lookup returns CDR1 SGHRS and CDR2 YFSETQ. The CDR3 DNA is TGCGCCAGCAGCTTGGCCGGACAGGTAACAGATACGCAGTATTTT. Residues: CASSLAGQVTDTQYF.

V and J are TRBV9 and TRBJ2-3; D might be TRBD2 (5 bases). The CDR3 totals 14 residues. Germline values: CDR1 SGDLS, CDR2 YYNGEE. V was pared by 3 bases and J by 0 bases, with 8 bases between. Here the CDR3 DNA reads TGTGCCAGCAGCGGCGGGTCTAGCACAGATACGCAGTATTTT. Residues: CASSGGSSTDTQYF.

The rearrangement joins TRBV5-4 to TRBJ2-1, with a tentative D call TRBD2 (7 bases). Germline V gene data show CDR1 as SGHNT and CDR2 as YYREEE (reference sequence). CDR3 size: 14 residues. The V gene lost 4 bases and the J gene lost 5 bases, with 13 bases spanning the gap. CDR3 DNA: TGTGCCAGCAGCCGGGGGGCGGGGGACAATGAGCAGTTCTTC. Amino acids: CASSRGAGDNEQFF.

The gene calls are TRBV7-3 and TRBJ2-7; 9 bases fit TRBD1. With V trimmed by 5 bases and J by 4 bases, 3 bases remained unmatched. From germline, CDR1 is SGHTA and CDR2 FQGTGA. The length of the CDR3 is 13 residues. CDR3 region: CASSVGQGYEQYF. The CDR3 DNA is TGTGCCAGCAGCGTGGGACAGGGATACGAGCAGTACTTC. Together with reference TRBV7-3 and TRBJ2-7, the CDR3 gives the full variable domain: GAGVSQTPSNKVTEKGKYVELRCDPISGHTALYWYRQSLGQGPEFLIYFQGTGAADDSGLPNDRFFAVRPEGSVSTLKIQRTERGDSAVYLCASSVGQGYEQYFGPGTRLTVT.

The J gene is TRBJ2-7, the V gene TRBV4-3; possibly TRBD2 for D (5 bases). The CDR3 is 16 residues long. CDR1 is LGHNA, CDR2 YSLEER, per germline. The V and J ends lost 0 bases and 3 bases respectively, with 15 bases between them. The CDR3 region is CASSQDRVFAGYEQYF. CDR3 coding DNA: TGCGCCAGCAGCCAAGATAGGGTCTTCGCGGGCTACGAGCAGTACTTC.

The V and J genes are TRBV29-1 and TRBJ1-2; D may be TRBD1 (6 bases). Trimming cost V 7 bases and J 2 bases, with 17 bases left between them. The CDR3 covers 14 residues. Germline CDR1 is SQVTM and CDR2 is ANQGSEA. The CDR3 nucleotides are TGCAGCGCCGAGGGGACAACGAGCAACTATGGCTACACCTTC. It yields the protein CSAEGTTSNYGYTF.

V usage is TRBV12-3 or TRBV12-4 and J usage is TRBJ2-2; 7 bases fit TRBD2. Trimming took 5 bases from V and 4 from J; bases not matched to a gene: 7. The CDR3 has 15 amino acids. The CDR3 loop is CASSTSGGITGELFF. DNA for the CDR3: TGTGCCAGCAGTACCTCGGGGGGAATCACCGGGGAGCTGTTTTTT.

The rearrangement links TRBV29-1 to TRBJ1-3; D remains ambiguous. V dropped 3 bases and J dropped 7 bases, with 10 bases sitting between them. Germline CDR1 reads SQVTM; CDR2 reads ANQGSEA. This CDR3 comprises 12 residues. The CDR3 DNA is TGCAGCGTTGATTCCGGAGCCAACACCATATATTTT. Protein: CSVDSGANTIYF.

This chain joins TRBV24-1 and TRBJ2-7, with 7 bases matching TRBD1. This CDR3 has 15 amino acids. Germline-derived CDR1 and CDR2 are KGHDR and SFDVKD. V gave up 5 bases and J gave up 2 bases; unmatched junction bases: 8. CDR3 amino acids: CATSGDRVAPYEQYF. For the CDR3, the DNA is TGTGCCACCAGTGGCGACAGGGTCGCTCCCTACGAGCAGTACTTC.

About this clonotype itself: It is likely a read error, because the conserved phenylalanine at the end of the CDR3 is missing. The chain recombines TRBV4-3 with TRBJ2-7; D unresolved. V was shortened by 1 base and J by 0 bases, with 10 bases between the two germline ends. The CDR3 has 15 amino acids. From germline, CDR1 is LGHNA and CDR2 YSLEER. CDR3 region: CASSQGLTSSYEQYL. CDR3 nucleotides: TGCGCCAGCAGCCAAGGGCTTACGAGCTCCTACGAGCAGTACCTC.

V usage is TRBV29-1 and J usage is TRBJ2-6; possible D gene TRBD1, 5 bases. The CDR3 extends over 16 amino acids. Trimming removed 6 bases at V and 0 bases at J, with 15 bases between. CDR1 SQVTM and CDR2 ANQGSEA come from the germline V gene. CDR3 region: CSVLIDSSSGANVLTF. The CDR3 nucleotides are TGCAGCGTCCTTATCGACAGCTCCTCTGGGGCCAACGTCCTGACTTTC.

The V gene is TRBV7-9, the J gene TRBJ2-7, with TRBD2 as a possible D gene (6 bases). V gave up 5 bases and J gave up 5 bases, with 10 bases separating them. CDR1 is SEHNR and CDR2 is FQNEAQ in the germline V gene (reference sequence). The CDR3 covers 12 residues. The CDR3, as DNA: TGTGCCAGCAGCCCTGGAGGGCACGAGCAGTACTTC. Protein sequence: CASSPGGHEQYF.

The chain combines TRBV20-1 with TRBJ2-3, with D hard to call. Per germline, CDR1 DFQATT and CDR2 SNEGSKA (reference sequence). Trimming stripped 2 bases from V and 6 bases from J, with 12 bases between. The CDR3 is 13 amino acids. The CDR3 protein is CSARLGRADTQYF. The DNA of the CDR3 is TGCAGTGCTAGACTCGGACGGGCCGATACGCAGTATTTT.

CDR3 DNA: TGCGCCAGCAGCCCGTCCCCAGGGGCCAGCAATCAGCCCCAGCATTTT. This codes for CASSPSPGASNQPQHF. V usage is TRBV5-1 and J usage is TRBJ1-5; a possible D gene is TRBD1 (6 bases). V was clipped by 4 bases and J by 1 base, with 15 bases between them. The CDR3 is made up of 16 amino acids. CDR1 SGHRS and CDR2 YFSETQ come from the germline V gene.

The V and J genes are TRBV9 and TRBJ2-5; D gene unclear. The V and J ends lost 3 bases and 0 bases respectively, with 6 bases between them. CDR3 length: 13 residues. The germline V gene has CDR1 SGDLS and CDR2 YYNGEE. The CDR3 nucleotides read TGTGCCAGCAGCGGACCGAACCAAGAGACCCAGTACTTC. The encoded protein is CASSGPNQETQYF.

The J gene is TRBJ2-1, the V gene TRBV5-1; perhaps TRBD2 as D (6 bases). Germline-derived CDR1 and CDR2 are SGHRS and YFSETQ. The CDR3 has 13 amino acids. Trimming took off 1 base at V and 5 bases at J, with 7 bases between the two ends. The CDR3 DNA follows: TGCGCCAGCAGCTTGCCTAGCGACAATGAGCAGTTCTTC. Protein: CASSLPSDNEQFF.

This clonotype was detected once. This chain uses TRBV5-6 with TRBJ2-7; D could derive from TRBD1 or TRBD2 (5 bases each). Germline V gene sequence: CDR1 SGHDT, CDR2 YYEEEE. The length of the CDR3 is 12 residues. The CDR3 coding sequence is TGTGCGTCTGAGGGGAGATCCTACGAGCAGTACTTC. Residues: CASEGRSYEQYF. The full variable domain, rest sourced from reference TRBV5-6 and TRBJ2-7, is DAGVTQSPTHLIKTRGQQVTLRCSPKSGHDTVSWYQQALGQGPQFIFQYYEEEERQRGNFPDRFSGHQFPNYSSELNVNALLLGDSALYLCASEGRSYEQYFGPGTRLTVT.